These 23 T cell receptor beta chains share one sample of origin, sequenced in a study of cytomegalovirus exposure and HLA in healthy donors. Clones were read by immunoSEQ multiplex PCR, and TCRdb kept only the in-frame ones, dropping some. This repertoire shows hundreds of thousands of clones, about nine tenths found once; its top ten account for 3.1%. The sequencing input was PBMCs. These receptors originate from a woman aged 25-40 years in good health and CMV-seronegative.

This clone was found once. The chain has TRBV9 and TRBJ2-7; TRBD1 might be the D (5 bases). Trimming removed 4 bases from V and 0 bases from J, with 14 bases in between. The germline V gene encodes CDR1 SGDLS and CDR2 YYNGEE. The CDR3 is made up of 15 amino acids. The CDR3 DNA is TGTGCCAGCAGCCCTAAGCAGGGCGACTCCTACGAGCAGTACTTC. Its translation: CASSPKQGDSYEQYF.

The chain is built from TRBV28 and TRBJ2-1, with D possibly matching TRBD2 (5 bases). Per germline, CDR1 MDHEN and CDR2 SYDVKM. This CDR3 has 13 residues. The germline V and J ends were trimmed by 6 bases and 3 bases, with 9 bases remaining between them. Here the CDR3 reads CASSGGRYNEQFF. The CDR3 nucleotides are TGTGCCAGCAGCGGAGGACGCTACAATGAGCAGTTCTTC.

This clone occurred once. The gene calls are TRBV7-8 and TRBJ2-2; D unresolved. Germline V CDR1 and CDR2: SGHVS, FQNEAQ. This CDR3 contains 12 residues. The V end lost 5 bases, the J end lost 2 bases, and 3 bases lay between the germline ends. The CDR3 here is CASSLNTGELFF. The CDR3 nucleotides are TGTGCCAGCAGCCTAAACACCGGGGAGCTGTTTTTT.

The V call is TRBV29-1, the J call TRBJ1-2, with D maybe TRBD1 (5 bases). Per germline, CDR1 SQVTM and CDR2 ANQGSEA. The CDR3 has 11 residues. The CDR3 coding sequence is TGCAGTGGGCAGGGCGGCTATGGCTACACCTTC. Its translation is CSGQGGYGYTF.

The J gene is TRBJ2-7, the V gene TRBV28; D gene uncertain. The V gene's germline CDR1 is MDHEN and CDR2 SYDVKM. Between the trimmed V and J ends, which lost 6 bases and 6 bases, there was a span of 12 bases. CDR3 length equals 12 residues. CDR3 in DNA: TGTGCCAGCAGCAAATGGGGTGGCGAGCAGTACTTC. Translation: CASSKWGGEQYF.

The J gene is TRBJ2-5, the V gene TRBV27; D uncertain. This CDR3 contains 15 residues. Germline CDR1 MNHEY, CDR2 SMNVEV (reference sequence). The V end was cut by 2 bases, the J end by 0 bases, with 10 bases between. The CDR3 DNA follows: TGTGCCAGCAGTTTAGGGCACGGGTACCAAGAGACCCAGTACTTC. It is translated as CASSLGHGYQETQYF.

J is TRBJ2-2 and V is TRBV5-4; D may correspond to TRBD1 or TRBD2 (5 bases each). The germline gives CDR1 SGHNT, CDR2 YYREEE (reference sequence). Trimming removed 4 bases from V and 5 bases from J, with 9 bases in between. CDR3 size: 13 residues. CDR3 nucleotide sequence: TGTGCCAGCAGCCGGGGCGAAACCGGGGAGCTGTTTTTT. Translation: CASSRGETGELFF.

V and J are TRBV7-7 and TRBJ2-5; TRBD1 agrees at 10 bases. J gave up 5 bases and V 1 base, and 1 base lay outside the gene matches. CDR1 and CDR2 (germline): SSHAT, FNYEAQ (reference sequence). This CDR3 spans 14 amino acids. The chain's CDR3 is CASSLGTGGETQYF. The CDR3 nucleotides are TGTGCCAGCAGCTTAGGGACAGGGGGGGAGACCCAGTACTTC.

The CDR3 DNA follows: TGTGCCAGCAGTAATTACCCGGGTTTCCTAGCGGGAGAACGGGTTCAGTACTTC. Amino acid sequence: CASSNYPGFLAGERVQYF. The rearrangement joins TRBV2 to TRBJ2-4; TRBD2 agrees at 10 bases. CDR1 SNHLY and CDR2 FYNNEI come from the germline V gene. The CDR3 has 18 residues. V gave up 5 bases and J gave up 11 bases; unmatched junction bases: 21. The full variable domain, its missing parts supplied by reference TRBV2 and TRBJ2-4, is EPEVTQTPSHQVTQMGQEVILRCVPISNHLYFYWYRQILGQKVEFLVSFYNNEISEKSEIFDDQFSVERPDGSNFTLKIRSTKLEDSAMYFCASSNYPGFLAGERVQYFGAGTRLSVL.

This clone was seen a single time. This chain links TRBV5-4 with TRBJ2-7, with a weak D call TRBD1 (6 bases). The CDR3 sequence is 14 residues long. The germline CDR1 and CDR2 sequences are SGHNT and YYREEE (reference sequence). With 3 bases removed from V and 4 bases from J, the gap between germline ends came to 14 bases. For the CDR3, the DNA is TGTGCCAGCAGCTCCGGGACATTCAAGTACGAGCAGTACTTC. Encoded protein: CASSSGTFKYEQYF.

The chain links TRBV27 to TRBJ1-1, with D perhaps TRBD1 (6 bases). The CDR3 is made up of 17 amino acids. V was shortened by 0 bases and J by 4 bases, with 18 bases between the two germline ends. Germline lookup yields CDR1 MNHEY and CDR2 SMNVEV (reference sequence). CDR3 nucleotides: TGTGCCAGCAGTTTATCTTCGACGTTAACGACAGGCACTGAAGCTTTCTTT. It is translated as CASSLSSTLTTGTEAFF.

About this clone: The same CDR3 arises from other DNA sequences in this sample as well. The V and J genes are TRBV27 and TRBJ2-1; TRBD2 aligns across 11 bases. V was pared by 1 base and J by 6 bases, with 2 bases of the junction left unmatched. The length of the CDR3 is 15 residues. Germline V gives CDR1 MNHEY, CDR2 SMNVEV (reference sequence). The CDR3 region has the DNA TGTGCCAGCAGTTTATTAGCGGGAGGGCCCAATGAGCAGTTCTTC. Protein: CASSLLAGGPNEQFF.

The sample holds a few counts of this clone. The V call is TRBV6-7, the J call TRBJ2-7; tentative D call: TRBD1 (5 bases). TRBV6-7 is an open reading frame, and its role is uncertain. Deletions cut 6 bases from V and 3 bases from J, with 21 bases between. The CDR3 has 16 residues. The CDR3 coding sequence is TGTGCCAGCAGCGGAGAAGGACACCTTGCGCTCTACGAGCAGTACTTC. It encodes CASSGEGHLALYEQYF.

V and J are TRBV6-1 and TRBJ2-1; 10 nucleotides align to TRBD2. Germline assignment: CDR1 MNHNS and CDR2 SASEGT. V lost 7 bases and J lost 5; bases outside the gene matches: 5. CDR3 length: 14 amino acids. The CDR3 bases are TGTGCCAGCACACTAGCGGGAACCGACAATGAGCAGTTCTTC. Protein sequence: CASTLAGTDNEQFF.

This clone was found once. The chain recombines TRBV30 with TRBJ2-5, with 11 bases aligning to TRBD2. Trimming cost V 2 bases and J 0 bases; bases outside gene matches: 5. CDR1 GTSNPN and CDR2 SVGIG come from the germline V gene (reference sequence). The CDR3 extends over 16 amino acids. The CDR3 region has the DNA TGTGCCTGGAGTTGGGGACTAGCGGATGACCAAGAGACCCAGTACTTC. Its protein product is CAWSWGLADDQETQYF.

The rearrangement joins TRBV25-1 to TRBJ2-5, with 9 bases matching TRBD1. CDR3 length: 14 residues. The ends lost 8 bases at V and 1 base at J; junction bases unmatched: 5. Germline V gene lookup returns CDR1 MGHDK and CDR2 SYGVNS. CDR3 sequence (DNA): TGTGCCAGCGCAAGACAGGGGGGCCAAGAGACCCAGTACTTC. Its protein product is CASARQGGQETQYF.

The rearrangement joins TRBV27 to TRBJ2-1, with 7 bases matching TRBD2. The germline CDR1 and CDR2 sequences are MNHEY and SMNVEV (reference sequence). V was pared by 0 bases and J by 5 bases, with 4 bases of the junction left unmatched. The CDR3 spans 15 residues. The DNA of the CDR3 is TGTGCCAGCAGTTTATCATCAGCGGGGAACAATGAGCAGTTCTTC. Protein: CASSLSSAGNNEQFF.

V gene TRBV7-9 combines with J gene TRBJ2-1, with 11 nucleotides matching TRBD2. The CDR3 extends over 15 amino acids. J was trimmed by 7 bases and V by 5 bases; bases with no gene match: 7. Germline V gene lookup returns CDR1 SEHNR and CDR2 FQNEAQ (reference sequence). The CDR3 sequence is CASSTTSGSGNEQFF. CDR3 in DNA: TGTGCCAGCAGCACCACTAGCGGGAGTGGGAATGAGCAGTTCTTC.

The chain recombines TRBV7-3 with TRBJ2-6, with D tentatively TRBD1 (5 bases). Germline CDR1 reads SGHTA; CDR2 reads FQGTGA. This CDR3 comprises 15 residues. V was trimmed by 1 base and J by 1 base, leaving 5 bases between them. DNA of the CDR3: TGTGCCAGCAGCTTAAAGGGGTCTGGGGCCAACGTCCTGACTTTC. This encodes CASSLKGSGANVLTF.

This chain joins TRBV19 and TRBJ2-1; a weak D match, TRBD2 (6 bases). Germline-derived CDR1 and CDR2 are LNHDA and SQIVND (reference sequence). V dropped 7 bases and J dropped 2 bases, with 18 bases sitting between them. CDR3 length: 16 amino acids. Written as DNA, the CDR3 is TGTGCCAGTACCCTGGGAGGCGGGAACCCCTACAATGAGCAGTTCTTC. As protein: CASTLGGGNPYNEQFF.

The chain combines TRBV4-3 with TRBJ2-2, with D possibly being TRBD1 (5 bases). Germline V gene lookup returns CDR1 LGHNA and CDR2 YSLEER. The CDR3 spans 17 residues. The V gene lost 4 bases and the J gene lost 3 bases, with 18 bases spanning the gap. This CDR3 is CASSPLDRGRHTGELFF. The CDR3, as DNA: TGCGCCAGCAGCCCCTTGGATAGGGGTCGGCACACCGGGGAGCTGTTTTTT.

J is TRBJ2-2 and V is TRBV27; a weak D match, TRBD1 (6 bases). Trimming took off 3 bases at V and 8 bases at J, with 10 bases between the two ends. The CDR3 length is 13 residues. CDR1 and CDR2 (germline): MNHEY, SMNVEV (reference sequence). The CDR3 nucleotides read TGTGCCAGCAGTTTCCCCGGGACAGGGGAGCTGTTTTTT. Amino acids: CASSFPGTGELFF.

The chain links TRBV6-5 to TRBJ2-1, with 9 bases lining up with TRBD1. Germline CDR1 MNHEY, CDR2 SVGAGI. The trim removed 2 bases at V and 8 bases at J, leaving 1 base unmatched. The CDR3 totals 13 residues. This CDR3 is CASSYGTGYEQFF. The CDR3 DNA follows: TGTGCCAGCAGTTACGGGACAGGGTATGAGCAGTTCTTC.